This T cell receptor (beta chain) derives from a study of response to subunit inactivated influenza vaccine. Germline lookup yields CDR1 DFQATT and CDR2 SNEGSKA (reference sequence). V shed 3 bases and J shed 5 bases, with 10 bases lying between them. CDR3 length: 12 amino acids. TCRdb reprocessed the RT-PCR reads with MiXCR, giving one entry per CDR3 protein. Of about 530,000 distinct CDR3 sequences in the sample, approximately 12% are singletons; the top ten hold about 9.4%. This specimen was PBMCs from blood, taken on the day of vaccination. V usage is TRBV20-1 and J usage is TRBJ1-1, with D unresolved. This TCR was recovered from a man in his fifties who received an inactivated influenza vaccine. The CDR3: CSARDLGTEAFF. CDR3 DNA sequence: TGCAGTGCTAGGGACCTGGGGACTGAAGCTTTCTTT.